Following are 20 T cell receptor beta chains from one sample sequenced in a study of cytotoxic CD8 clonotypes in ibrutinib-treated CLL. Only in-frame clones appear in the TCRdb table, and some are missing; sequencing was by immunoSEQ multiplex PCR. Here the sample spans more than 110,000 clones, approximately 80% being singletons. Here the sequenced sample was PBMCs, taken after 36 months of ibrutinib treatment. The origin of the receptors is a human donor with chronic lymphocytic leukemia.

This clone was seen a few times. The chain uses TRBV11-2 and TRBJ1-4; possible D gene TRBD1, 5 bases. Germline CDR1 is SGHAT and CDR2 is FQNNGV. With 2 bases removed from V and 4 bases from J, the gap between germline ends came to 14 bases. The CDR3 spans 16 residues. In nucleotides, the CDR3 is TGTGCCAGCAGCTTACAGGGAAATCAGGATAATGAAAAACTGTTTTTT. Translating gives CASSLQGNQDNEKLFF.

The genes are TRBV14 and TRBJ1-2; the D gene is possibly TRBD1 (5 bases). Germline V gene lookup returns CDR1 SGHDN and CDR2 FVKESK. The CDR3 totals 13 residues. Trimming shortened V by 3 bases and J by 2 bases, and 7 bases separated the two germline ends. CDR3 sequence: CASSHGGNYGYTF. CDR3 DNA: TGTGCCAGCAGCCATGGGGGGAACTATGGCTACACCTTC.

This clone was detected a few times. This chain links TRBV13 with TRBJ1-2; 7 nucleotides agree with TRBD1. Unmatched junction bases numbered 6, after V lost 6 bases and J lost 2 bases. The germline gives CDR1 PRHDT, CDR2 FYEKMQ (reference sequence). The CDR3 covers 14 residues. The CDR3 is CASRHRGRNYGYTF. The CDR3 nucleotides read TGTGCCAGCAGGCACAGGGGACGGAACTATGGCTACACCTTC.

This chain uses TRBV6-6 with TRBJ2-7, with 10 bases identical to TRBD1. Germline V CDR1 and CDR2: MNHNY, SVGAGI (reference sequence). This CDR3 has 16 residues. The ends lost 6 bases at V and 7 bases at J; junction bases unmatched: 15. CDR3 loop: CASSTGTGEPGREQYF. Written as DNA, the CDR3 is TGTGCCAGCAGCACCGGGACAGGGGAACCGGGAAGAGAGCAGTACTTC.

This chain joins TRBV6-1 and TRBJ1-1, with D hard to call. Trimming cost V 1 base and J 5 bases, with 14 bases left between them. This CDR3 is 15 amino acids long. Germline V lookup: CDR1 MNHNS, CDR2 SASEGT. CDR3 DNA sequence: TGTGCCAGCAGTGAAGTTGTGGAATGGGGTACTGAAGCTTTCTTT. It translates to CASSEVVEWGTEAFF.

This clone occurred once. The chain combines TRBV25-1 with TRBJ2-1; a weak D match, TRBD2 (6 bases). The V gene lost 5 bases and the J gene lost 5 bases, with 13 bases spanning the gap. CDR1 is MGHDK, CDR2 SYGVNS, per germline. There are 14 residues in the CDR3. CDR3 in DNA: TGTGCCAGCAGTCCTGGGCGGGGAAACAATGAGCAGTTCTTC. Encoded protein: CASSPGRGNNEQFF.

This clone was counted once. The rearrangement uses TRBV4-1 and TRBJ1-1; maybe TRBD1 (5 bases). CDR1 is MGHRA and CDR2 is YSYEKL in the germline V gene. CDR3 length equals 16 residues. Trimming removed 0 bases at V and 5 bases at J, with 16 bases between. The CDR3, as DNA: TGCGCCAGCAGCCAAGACAGGGTAGCCCTGGAGACTGAAGCTTTCTTT. Its protein is CASSQDRVALETEAFF.

The chain couples TRBV10-3 to TRBJ2-1; 15 bases align to TRBD2. The length of the CDR3 is 15 residues. The trim removed 9 bases at V and 9 bases at J, leaving 9 bases unmatched. Germline loops: CDR1 ENHRY, CDR2 SYGVKD. For the CDR3, the DNA is TGTGCCATACAAACCGGGACTAGCGGGAGGCTTGAGCAGTTCTTC. This encodes CAIQTGTSGRLEQFF.

This clone was picked up a small number of times. This rearrangement joins TRBV19 to TRBJ2-1; 13 nucleotides line up with TRBD2. J gave up 6 bases and V 3 bases, and 8 bases lay outside the gene matches. The CDR3 has 17 amino acids. From germline, CDR1 is LNHDA and CDR2 SQIVND (reference sequence). The CDR3 DNA reads as TGTGCCAGTAGTATGGGGGGTGGACTAGCGGGAGCCAATGAGCAGTTCTTC. This sequence encodes CASSMGGGLAGANEQFF.

CDR3 amino acids: CATSRDATGEETQYF. The CDR3 bases are TGTGCCACCAGCAGAGATGCCACAGGGGAGGAGACCCAGTACTTC. The rearrangement uses TRBV15 and TRBJ2-5, with TRBD1 matching 7 bases. The V segment lost 0 bases and the J segment 5 bases; nucleotides outside the gene matches: 6. The CDR3 is 15 residues long. The germline V gene has CDR1 LNHNV and CDR2 YYDKDF (reference sequence).

CDR3: CASITWGWQPQHF. In nucleotides, the CDR3 is TGTGCCAGTATCACTTGGGGTTGGCAGCCCCAGCATTTT. J is TRBJ1-5 and V is TRBV19, with D unresolved. This CDR3 comprises 13 residues. Germline V gene data show CDR1 as LNHDA and CDR2 as SQIVND (reference sequence). The V and J ends lost 7 bases and 7 bases respectively, with 14 bases between them. Filled out from reference TRBV19 and TRBJ1-5, the complete variable domain reads DGGITQSPKYLFRKEGQNVTLSCEQNLNHDAMYWYRQDPGQGLRLIYYSQIVNDFQKGDIAEGYSVSREKKESFPLTVTSAQKNPTAFYLCASITWGWQPQHFGDGTRLSIL.

The chain joins TRBV5-1 to TRBJ2-7; 7 bases align to TRBD2. The CDR3 contains 15 residues. Germline V lookup: CDR1 SGHRS, CDR2 YFSETQ. The V and J ends lost 0 bases and 7 bases, in that order; junction bases with no gene match: 10. CDR3 DNA: TGCGCCAGCAGCTTGGTGGGCAGCGGGACTGAAGAGCAGTACTTC. Translating gives CASSLVGSGTEEQYF.

The chain links TRBV11-3 to TRBJ1-1; tentative D call: TRBD1 (6 bases). Germline lookup yields CDR1 SGHNT and CDR2 YENEEA. This CDR3 spans 12 amino acids. Trimming removed 5 bases from V and 11 bases from J, with 15 bases in between. CDR3 sequence: CASSADGTSAFF. The CDR3 DNA reads TGTGCCAGCAGCGCCGATGGGACATCGGCTTTCTTT.

This chain joins TRBV6-5 and TRBJ1-1; TRBD1 matches 8 bases. Germline CDR1 is MNHEY and CDR2 is SVGAGI. The ends lost 5 bases at V and 4 bases at J; junction bases unmatched: 6. The CDR3 runs 14 residues. The CDR3 DNA reads as TGTGCCAGCAGTCCGGACAGGGTGGCCACTGAAGCTTTCTTT. This translates into CASSPDRVATEAFF.

V gene TRBV2 combines with J gene TRBJ2-1; perhaps TRBD1 as D (6 bases). CDR3 size: 12 residues. The V end was cut by 10 bases, the J end by 4 bases, with 11 bases between. The germline CDR1 and CDR2 sequences are SNHLY and FYNNEI. The CDR3, as DNA: TGTGCCACCAAGACAGGTTACAATGAGCAGTTCTTC. Protein: CATKTGYNEQFF.

CDR3 amino acids: CASSLAIGSLSKNIQYF. CDR3 DNA: TGTGCCAGCAGCTTGGCCATTGGCAGCCTTTCCAAAAACATTCAGTACTTC. The chain combines TRBV5-8 with TRBJ2-4; D unclear. Germline-derived CDR1 and CDR2 are SGHTS and YDEGEE. The V end was cut by 0 bases, the J end by 2 bases, with 15 bases between. CDR3 length: 17 amino acids.

The chain employs TRBV2 and TRBJ1-5; D uncertain. Looked up from germline, CDR1 is SNHLY and CDR2 is FYNNEI. The CDR3 is 13 residues long. Trimming left V 7 bases short and J 0 bases short, with 7 bases between. CDR3 loop: CASTRYSNQPQHF. DNA of the CDR3: TGTGCCAGCACGAGGTATAGCAATCAGCCCCAGCATTTT.

V and J are TRBV27 and TRBJ2-1; 14 positions agree with TRBD2. J lost 10 bases, V lost 2 bases, and 7 bases had no gene match. The CDR3 runs to 16 residues. The germline V gene encodes CDR1 MNHEY and CDR2 SMNVEV (reference sequence). CDR3 residues: CASSLVLGLAGVEQFF. For the CDR3, the DNA is TGTGCCAGCAGTTTAGTTTTGGGACTAGCGGGAGTGGAGCAGTTCTTC.

The chain employs TRBV4-1 and TRBJ2-7; 8 nucleotides line up with TRBD1. CDR3 length: 18 amino acids. The germline V gene encodes CDR1 MGHRA and CDR2 YSYEKL. The ends lost 3 bases at V and 5 bases at J; junction bases unmatched: 18. The CDR3 sequence is CASSHRVKGGQGTHEQYF. The DNA of the CDR3 is TGCGCCAGCAGCCATCGGGTGAAAGGAGGACAGGGCACGCACGAGCAGTACTTC.

To note about this clone: The same CDR3 can be traced to other DNA sequences in this sample. This chain uses TRBV7-3 with TRBJ1-1; unclear D gene. Trimming cost V 4 bases and J 1 base, with 7 bases left between them. The germline gives CDR1 SGHTA, CDR2 FQGTGA. The CDR3 totals 13 residues. The CDR3 reads CASSSTGNTEAFF. CDR3 coding DNA: TGTGCCAGCAGCTCCACGGGGAACACTGAAGCTTTCTTT.